Listed below are T cell receptor beta chains from one sample, sequenced in a study of regulatory T cells in long-lasting Graves disease. MiXCR, applied by TCRdb to the multiplex PCR reads, yields one record per CDR3 protein. Here the sample spans around 460,000 distinct CDR3 sequences, approximately 15% being singletons. These data also featured in a second study, about T cells in Graves' hyperthyroidism and ophthalmopathy.

The material was peripheral blood mononuclear cells (PBMCs), obtained at new diagnosis, from a patient treated with antithyroid drugs. The receptors originated from a woman between 50 and 59 years old with Graves disease. CDR3s include the opening cysteine and the closing phenylalanine or tryptophan. A D gene is named only where the DNA matches it firmly. Some rows mark clone size as missing; the rest say once, few, many or name a class of expanded clone.

DNA: TGTGCCAGCAGCTCCGCAAGCGGGACGGGGACCCAGTACTTC
CDR3: CASSSASGTGTQYF
length: 14
D: TRBD2
size: many
J: TRBJ2-5
V: TRBV7-6

DNA: TGTGCCTCCGGGACTTACCACGAGCAGTACTTC
CDR3: CASGTYHEQYF
length: 11
D: NA
size: NA
J: TRBJ2-7
V: TRBV19

DNA: TGTGCCAGCAGCTCGGCGTCAGGAATTGGAAATGAAAAACTGTTTTTT
CDR3: CASSSASGIGNEKLFF
length: 16
D: NA
size: few
J: TRBJ1-4
V: TRBV7-9

DNA: TGTGCCAGTAGTCTTGGGACAAGGAACACTGAAGCTTTCTTT
CDR3: CASSLGTRNTEAFF
length: 14
D: NA
size: NA
J: TRBJ1-1
V: TRBV19

DNA: TGTGCCAGCAGCTTATTGTCGGGGAGCGGGAGGAATGACAATGAGCAGTTCTTC
CDR3: CASSLLSGSGRNDNEQFF
length: 18
D: TRBD2
size: many
J: TRBJ2-1
V: TRBV7-9

DNA: TGCGCCAGCTTTGGGACAGGGTTGGGGCGAGGAACTGAAGCTTTCTTT
CDR3: CASFGTGLGRGTEAFF
length: 16
D: TRBD1
size: few
J: TRBJ1-1
V: TRBV5-1

DNA: TGTGCCAGCAAGGCAGGGGACGGATCCTACGAGCAGTACTTC
CDR3: CASKAGDGSYEQYF
length: 14
D: NA
size: many
J: TRBJ2-7
V: TRBV6-2/TRBV6-3

DNA: TGTGCCAGCACGGGGGCCGGGAGGCCGAATGAGCAGTTCTTC
CDR3: CASTGAGRPNEQFF
length: 14
D: NA
size: few
J: TRBJ2-1
V: TRBV6-1

DNA: TGTGCCATCAGTTACACAGCAGGGCGTTTGGCTAATGAAAAACTGTTTTTT
CDR3: CAISYTAGRLANEKLFF
length: 17
D: NA
size: NA
J: TRBJ1-4
V: TRBV10-3

DNA: TGTGCCACCAGTGATTTGGGCTACGAGCAGTACTTC
CDR3: CATSDLGYEQYF
length: 12
D: NA
size: NA
J: TRBJ2-7
V: TRBV24-1

DNA: TGTGCCAGCAGTTACTCCGCGACGACTAGCGGGAGTTACGAGCAGTACTTC
CDR3: CASSYSATTSGSYEQYF
length: 17
D: TRBD2
size: many
J: TRBJ2-7
V: TRBV6-5

DNA: TGTGCCAGCAGCCCTGACAGGAACCGAATCTATACGCAGTATTTT
CDR3: CASSPDRNRIYTQYF
length: 15
D: NA
size: many
J: TRBJ2-3
V: TRBV12-3/TRBV12-4

DNA: TGCAGTGCTGCTCGTAGCGGGGGTACCTACAATAAGCAGTTCTTC
CDR3: CSAARSGGTYNKQFF
length: 15
D: TRBD2
size: many
J: TRBJ2-1
V: TRBV20-1

DNA: TGTGCCAGTAGTAGAGCAGGCGGCGGGAGCCTCTACGAGCAGTACTTC
CDR3: CASSRAGGGSLYEQYF
length: 16
D: TRBD2
size: few
J: TRBJ2-7
V: TRBV19

DNA: TGTGCCAGCAGCCCACTGGGGGCAGGGTCTCCTGGAAACACCATATATTTT
CDR3: CASSPLGAGSPGNTIYF
length: 17
D: NA
size: NA
J: TRBJ1-3
V: TRBV7-9

DNA: TGTGCCAGCAGCCCTAGGGGAGTAGCGCTAAGTTCAGAGACCCAGTACTTC
CDR3: CASSPRGVALSSETQYF
length: 17
D: NA
size: NA
J: TRBJ2-5
V: TRBV11-2

DNA: TGCAGTGCCGACGTGCCCGGGACCGGCGAGCAGTACTTC
CDR3: CSADVPGTGEQYF
length: 13
D: NA
size: few
J: TRBJ2-7
V: TRBV20-1

DNA: TGTGCCAGCAGCTCGGGCAGCCAAGAGACCCAGTACTTC
CDR3: CASSSGSQETQYF
length: 13
D: NA
size: medium-sized
J: TRBJ2-5
V: TRBV7-2

DNA: TGTGCCAGCTCACAATACCGGGAAACGAGCTCCTACGAGCAGTACTTC
CDR3: CASSQYRETSSYEQYF
length: 16
D: NA
size: few
J: TRBJ2-7
V: TRBV18

DNA: TGTGCCAGCAGTATACCGGGACAGGGTGATCAGCCCCAGCATTTT
CDR3: CASSIPGQGDQPQHF
length: 15
D: TRBD1
size: NA
J: TRBJ1-5
V: TRBV28

DNA: TGTGCCAGCAGTCCCTCGCCAGGGGGGAGCTACGAGCAGTACTTC
CDR3: CASSPSPGGSYEQYF
length: 15
D: NA
size: many
J: TRBJ2-7
V: TRBV28

DNA: TGTGCCAGTGGACCTCACCTGGGCTACGAGCAGTACTTC
CDR3: CASGPHLGYEQYF
length: 13
D: NA
size: many
J: TRBJ2-7
V: TRBV19

DNA: TGTGCCAGCAGGGTTGGGGGGCAGAGCTATGGCTACACCTTC
CDR3: CASRVGGQSYGYTF
length: 14
D: NA
size: many
J: TRBJ1-2
V: TRBV28

DNA: TGCAGTGCTAGACAGGGCTCCTACGAGCAGTACTTC
CDR3: CSARQGSYEQYF
length: 12
D: NA
size: NA
J: TRBJ2-7
V: TRBV20-1

DNA: TGTGCCAGCAGCTTCCGACTAGCGGGAGGAGATGAGCAGTTCTTC
CDR3: CASSFRLAGGDEQFF
length: 15
D: TRBD2
size: once
J: TRBJ2-1
V: TRBV11-2

DNA: TGTGCCAGCAGCACAAGGACCACAACTAATGAAAAACTGTTTTTT
CDR3: CASSTRTTTNEKLFF
length: 15
D: NA
size: few
J: TRBJ1-4
V: TRBV7-2

DNA: TGTGCCAGCAGCGAAACCGGGACAGGGGATTCCGAGCAGTACTTC
CDR3: CASSETGTGDSEQYF
length: 15
D: TRBD1
size: many
J: TRBJ2-7
V: TRBV9

DNA: TGTGCCAGCAGTGAAGGTTGGAGAGGGGGCAGTGAGCAGTTCTTC
CDR3: CASSEGWRGGSEQFF
length: 15
D: TRBD1
size: many
J: TRBJ2-1
V: TRBV2

DNA: TGTGCCAGCCAGCCGGACAGGGGCCTCCAAGAGACCCAGTACTTC
CDR3: CASQPDRGLQETQYF
length: 15
D: TRBD1
size: many
J: TRBJ2-5
V: TRBV7-9

DNA: TGTGCCAGCAGTTTAGTGGGGGGCGAGCAGTACTTC
CDR3: CASSLVGGEQYF
length: 12
D: NA
size: many
J: TRBJ2-7
V: TRBV28

DNA: TGTGCCAGCTCACCAAGTTGGGGGCGTCTGGACACTGAAGCTTTCTTT
CDR3: CASSPSWGRLDTEAFF
length: 16
D: NA
size: many
J: TRBJ1-1
V: TRBV18

DNA: TGTGCCAGCAGCTTGGGCAGGAGCGATAACTATGGCTACACCTTC
CDR3: CASSLGRSDNYGYTF
length: 15
D: NA
size: few
J: TRBJ1-2
V: TRBV5-4

DNA: TGTGCCAGCAGTGTCACGGCGGGAGGGTACACAGATACGCAGTATTTT
CDR3: CASSVTAGGYTDTQYF
length: 16
D: TRBD2
size: many
J: TRBJ2-3
V: TRBV2

DNA: TGTGCCAGCAGAGGACTCGAGTGGGGTGACTACGAGCAGTACTTC
CDR3: CASRGLEWGDYEQYF
length: 15
D: NA
size: many
J: TRBJ2-7
V: TRBV27

DNA: TGTGCCAGCAGCTCGCAAGAGGGGGGAACGCAGTATTTT
CDR3: CASSSQEGGTQYF
length: 13
D: NA
size: few
J: TRBJ2-3
V: TRBV7-3

DNA: TGTGCCAGCAGTCCCGTGGACAAAAAAAACATTCAGTACTTC
CDR3: CASSPVDKKNIQYF
length: 14
D: NA
size: NA
J: TRBJ2-4
V: TRBV28

DNA: TGCAGTGCTACTAACCCGGGACAGGGTGGTAATACGCAGTATTTT
CDR3: CSATNPGQGGNTQYF
length: 15
D: TRBD1
size: many
J: TRBJ2-3
V: TRBV20-1

DNA: TGCAGCGTTGACAGGGAAAGAGGAGGACTAGCATCGAACAATGAGCAGTTCTTC
CDR3: CSVDRERGGLASNNEQFF
length: 18
D: TRBD2
size: few
J: TRBJ2-1
V: TRBV29-1

DNA: TGTGCCAGCAGCCCTTACCCGCCCAGCGGGTTAAGCTCCTACGAGCAGTACTTC
CDR3: CASSPYPPSGLSSYEQYF
length: 18
D: NA
size: NA
J: TRBJ2-7
V: TRBV27

DNA: TGTGCCAGCAGCTTAGGGGCCAGTGCGTATGGCTACACCTTC
CDR3: CASSLGASAYGYTF
length: 14
D: NA
size: few
J: TRBJ1-2
V: TRBV13